The 28 T cell receptor beta chains listed next were all sequenced from one sample in a study of CD8+CD57+ T cells in acquired aplastic anemia. CD8+CD57+ cell expansion had been shown by flow cytometry in patients chosen for sequencing. Template material for TCR beta VDJ and CDR3 profiling consisted of genomic DNA. TCRdb recomputed calls from the reads with MiXCR, one row per CDR3 protein. The repertoire consists of 200,000 or so distinct CDR3 sequences, with almost 50% occurring once and the leading ten covering 15% to 20%. The sequenced material came from sorted CD4+, CD8+, or CD8+CD57+ T cells (not recorded which) from PBMCs. Receptors originate from a human donor with aplastic anemia.

The V gene is TRBV20-1, the J gene TRBJ2-3; 9 bases are shared with TRBD1. The CDR3 covers 15 residues. V lost 0 bases and J lost 5; bases outside the gene matches: 6. In germline, CDR1 is DFQATT, CDR2 SNEGSKA (reference sequence). CDR3 amino acids: CSARDLGQGEDTQYF. In DNA form, the CDR3 reads TGCAGTGCTAGAGATCTGGGACAGGGCGAAGATACGCAGTATTTT.

V gene TRBV7-2 combines with J gene TRBJ1-2; perhaps TRBD1 as D (5 bases). The germline gives CDR1 SGHTA, CDR2 FQGNSA. The CDR3 runs 13 residues. V gave up 5 bases and J gave up 3 bases, with 10 bases separating them. In nucleotides, the CDR3 is TGTGCCAGCAGCACGGGGACTCACTATGGCTACACCTTC. This encodes CASSTGTHYGYTF.

There are a few counts of this clonotype. The chain is built from TRBV5-1 and TRBJ2-7, with 7 bases aligning to TRBD1. This CDR3 is 15 amino acids long. Trimming took 4 bases from V and 3 from J; bases not matched to a gene: 10. Looked up from germline, CDR1 is SGHRS and CDR2 is YFSETQ. The DNA of the CDR3 is TGCGCCAGCAGCCAGTACGGGACAGTGAACTACGAGCAGTACTTC. The encoded protein is CASSQYGTVNYEQYF.

This clonotype was seen ten or more times. The chain uses TRBV19 and TRBJ2-3; D may be TRBD2 (6 bases). The CDR3 extends over 15 amino acids. Trimming cost V 7 bases and J 0 bases, with 14 bases left between them. From germline, CDR1 is LNHDA and CDR2 SQIVND (reference sequence). As DNA, the CDR3 is TGTGCCAGTACCCGGAGGGATCCTAGCACAGATACGCAGTATTTT. Encoded protein: CASTRRDPSTDTQYF.

Only a few counts were recorded for this clonotype. The genes are TRBV30 and TRBJ2-3; TRBD2 matches 7 bases. V trimming: 5 bases; J trimming: 10 bases; junction bases outside the gene matches: 3. The CDR3 covers 10 residues. CDR1 and CDR2 (germline): GTSNPN, SVGIG (reference sequence). The CDR3 sequence is CAWGEGAQYF. The CDR3 DNA sequence: TGTGCCTGGGGGGAGGGAGCGCAGTATTTT.

The CDR3 DNA follows: TGTGCCAGCAGTGGGGGGGGGCGGGAATACGAGCAGTACTTC. As protein: CASSGGGREYEQYF. The chain couples TRBV2 to TRBJ2-7, with TRBD2 as a possible D gene (7 bases). Per germline, CDR1 SNHLY and CDR2 FYNNEI. V was shortened by 4 bases and J by 4 bases, with 14 bases between the two germline ends. The CDR3 runs 14 residues.

The genes are TRBV12-3 or TRBV12-4 and TRBJ1-5, with D uncertain. Trimming left V 5 bases short and J 3 bases short, with 14 bases between. The length of the CDR3 is 15 residues. CDR3: CASSLGVGINQPQHF. In DNA form, the CDR3 reads TGTGCCAGCAGTCTCGGCGTGGGAATCAATCAGCCCCAGCATTTT.

This chain connects TRBV19 to TRBJ2-7; 9 positions match TRBD2. V trimming: 5 bases; J trimming: 2 bases; junction bases outside the gene matches: 7. The CDR3 loop spans 15 amino acids. Germline V lookup: CDR1 LNHDA, CDR2 SQIVND (reference sequence). The CDR3 region has the DNA TGTGCCAGTAGTGGGCGGCGGGGGGGTCCCTACGAGCAGTACTTC. This sequence encodes CASSGRRGGPYEQYF.

The chain is built from TRBV15 and TRBJ1-4; 9 nucleotides align to TRBD1. The CDR3 consists of 16 residues. CDR1 and CDR2 (germline): LNHNV, YYDKDF (reference sequence). V dropped 4 bases and J dropped 5; count of bases not matched to a gene: 8. For the CDR3, the DNA is TGTGCCACCAGCACTTTTACCGGGACAGGGAATGAAAAACTGTTTTTT. Translation gives CATSTFTGTGNEKLFF.

This clonotype was counted ten times or more. This chain joins TRBV19 and TRBJ2-5; 8 bases agree with TRBD2. Unmatched junction bases numbered 10, after V lost 5 bases and J lost 5 bases. This CDR3 spans 15 amino acids. CDR1 is LNHDA and CDR2 is SQIVND in the germline V gene (reference sequence). The CDR3 spells CASSFLAGTGETQYF. Written as DNA, the CDR3 is TGTGCCAGTAGTTTTTTAGCGGGGACGGGGGAGACCCAGTACTTC.

This clonotype appeared once. This chain connects TRBV5-1 to TRBJ1-1, with D possibly being TRBD1 (5 bases). CDR3 length: 14 amino acids. V was pared by 2 bases and J by 3 bases, with 11 bases between. Germline V gene data show CDR1 as SGHRS and CDR2 as YFSETQ. In DNA form, the CDR3 reads TGCGCCAGCAGCTTCCCAGGGAGGGACACTGAAGCTTTCTTT. Translating gives CASSFPGRDTEAFF. Combining the CDR3 with reference TRBV5-1 and TRBJ1-1 gives the whole variable domain KAGVTQTPRYLIKTRGQQVTLSCSPISGHRSVSWYQQTPGQGLQFLFEYFSETQRNKGNFPGRFSGRQFSNSRSEMNVSTLELGDSALYLCASSFPGRDTEAFFGQGTRLTVV.

Concerning this clonotype itself: The junction does not match germline at one end; this may be a read error. This rearrangement joins TRBV5-1 to TRBJ2-3, with TRBD1 matching over 8 bases. The CDR3 length is 15 residues. Germline assignment: CDR1 SGHRS and CDR2 YFSETQ. The CDR3 protein is CASSQDPDRADTQYF. Here the CDR3 DNA reads TGTGCCAGCAGCCAAGATCCGGACAGGGCAGATACGCAGTATTTT.

About this clonotype: Because the CDR3 is missing its conserved closing phenylalanine or tryptophan, this is likely a read error. J is TRBJ2-3 and V is TRBV24-1, with 13 positions matching TRBD2. The germline V gene encodes CDR1 KGHDR and CDR2 SFDVKD. Trimming cost V 3 bases and J 8 bases; bases outside gene matches: 4. The CDR3 is 15 residues long. CDR3 sequence reads: CATSDPLAGGSTQYL. The CDR3 nucleotides read TGTGCCACCAGTGATCCACTAGCGGGGGGGAGTACGCAGTATCTT.

The count of this clonotype is one. The junction and the germline gene differ at one end; a read error may be behind it. The chain couples TRBV20-1 to TRBJ2-3, with D possibly TRBD2 on 5 matching bases. Germline assignment: CDR1 DFQATT and CDR2 SNEGSKA (reference sequence). The CDR3 sequence is 12 residues long. In DNA form, the CDR3 reads TGCGGTGCTACGGACGGGAAGGATACGCAGTATTTT. As protein: CGATDGKDTQYF.

In regard to this clonotype: The conserved phenylalanine or tryptophan is not found at the CDR3 terminus, so this likely reflects a read error. The gene calls are TRBV7-3 and TRBJ2-5; TRBD2 might be the D (5 bases). The CDR3 runs 14 residues. V lost 2 bases to trimming and J lost 3 bases, with 10 bases between them. Looked up from germline, CDR1 is SGHTA and CDR2 is FQGTGA. The CDR3 here is CASSLGGRKETQYL. DNA for the CDR3: TGTGCCAGCAGCTTAGGCGGGCGGAAAGAGACCCAGTACCTC.

CDR3 DNA: TGTGCCAGCAGGGGGAGGGGTTTTAGCTCCCAAGAGACCCAGTACTTC. Amino acids: CASRGRGFSSQETQYF. The chain combines TRBV6-1 with TRBJ2-5; 7 nucleotides match TRBD2. There are 16 residues in the CDR3. V gave up 6 bases and J gave up 1 base; unmatched junction bases: 11. Germline CDR1 is MNHNS and CDR2 is SASEGT.

Many counts were recorded for this clonotype. One junction end does not reproduce the germline sequence, and a read error may be involved. This chain links TRBV5-1 with TRBJ2-5, with D unresolved. Germline V gene sequence: CDR1 SGHRS, CDR2 YFSETQ. The CDR3 covers 12 residues. The CDR3 nucleotides read TGTGCCAGCAGCTTAGGGCAAGAGACCCAGTACTTC. Its protein product is CASSLGQETQYF. The variable domain in full, with the rest retrieved from reference TRBV5-1 and TRBJ2-5, is KAGVTQTPRYLIKTRGQQVTLSCSPISGHRSVSWYQQTPGQGLQFLFEYFSETQRNKGNFPGRFSGRQFSNSRSEMNVSTLELGDSALYLCASSLGQETQYFGPGTRLLVL.

V usage is TRBV19 and J usage is TRBJ2-7, with D perhaps matching TRBD1 (8 bases). CDR1 and CDR2 (germline): LNHDA, SQIVND (reference sequence). The CDR3 contains 13 residues. The CDR3 DNA reads TGTTCTCGTAGTCAACAGGGGGGGGAAGAGCAGTACTTC. It codes for CSRSQQGGEEQYF.

This chain links TRBV2 with TRBJ1-5; possibly TRBD1 for D (6 bases). There are 14 residues in the CDR3. The ends were cut back, 2 bases at V and 5 bases at J, with 10 bases in the middle. In germline, CDR1 is SNHLY, CDR2 FYNNEI. In DNA form, the CDR3 reads TGTGCCAGCAGTGAATTGCAGGGGTATCAGCCCCAGCATTTT. It yields the protein CASSELQGYQPQHF.

As for this clonotype: With a much larger clone just one base away, this may be a read error. The chain is built from TRBV2 and TRBJ1-5; D not resolved. CDR3 length: 16 amino acids. V shed 6 bases and J shed 0 bases, with 15 bases lying between them. Germline CDR1 and CDR2: SNHLY and FYNNEI. CDR3 loop: CASSGYGFVSNQPQHF. The CDR3 bases are TGTGCCAGCAGCGGGTACGGTTTTGTTAGCAATCAGCCCCAGCATTTT.

The chain recombines TRBV7-8 with TRBJ2-7; D perhaps matches TRBD1 (6 bases). The V gene's germline CDR1 is SGHVS and CDR2 FQNEAQ. Trimming left V 1 base short and J 3 bases short, with 10 bases between. The CDR3 is made up of 14 amino acids. The CDR3 protein is CASSLEQGYYEQYF. For the CDR3, the DNA is TGTGCCAGCAGCTTAGAGCAGGGGTACTACGAGCAGTACTTC.

The J gene is TRBJ2-1, the V gene TRBV10-1, with 9 bases aligning to TRBD2. The length of the CDR3 is 15 residues. Germline assignment: CDR1 WNHNN and CDR2 SYGVQD (reference sequence). After removal of 3 bases from V and 15 bases from J, the junction contained 15 bases not matched to a gene. DNA of the CDR3: TGCGCCAGCAGTGACCGACTAGCGGTAGAGGGGGAGGTGTTCTTC. It yields the protein CASSDRLAVEGEVFF.

This clonotype was observed a handful of times. This chain joins TRBV6-8 and TRBJ1-3; no clear D. The V gene lost 0 bases and the J gene lost 0 bases, with 9 bases spanning the gap. The CDR3 has 16 residues. Per germline, CDR1 MNHGY and CDR2 SAAAGT. CDR3 in amino acids: CASSYSEFLSGNTIYF. The CDR3 coding sequence is TGTGCCAGCAGTTACTCAGAGTTCCTCTCTGGAAACACCATATATTTT.

The table lists this clonotype with many counts. The CDR3 sequence is CASSLAGRDTQYF. In DNA form, the CDR3 reads TGCGCCAGCAGCTTGGCGGGTCGGGATACGCAGTATTTT. The rearrangement joins TRBV5-1 to TRBJ2-3; no reliable D call. CDR3 length equals 13 residues. V was cut by 0 bases and J by 6 bases, with 8 bases left in between. CDR1 SGHRS and CDR2 YFSETQ come from the germline V gene.

The rearrangement links TRBV9 to TRBJ2-3; 10 bases map to TRBD2. The CDR3 covers 16 residues. Germline V CDR1 and CDR2: SGDLS, YYNGEE. J was trimmed by 1 base and V by 0 bases; bases with no gene match: 2. As DNA, the CDR3 is TGTGCCAGCAGCGTAGGGCTAGCGGGGGGCACAGATACGCAGTATTTT. Translating gives CASSVGLAGGTDTQYF.

This clonotype was picked up a small number of times. A much larger clone differs by one base, so this may be a read error. Without the conserved terminal phenylalanine or tryptophan, this CDR3 likely stems from a read error. The chain has TRBV20-1 and TRBJ1-1; D unclear. The ends were cut back, 3 bases at V and 2 bases at J, with 10 bases in the middle. This CDR3 is built from 13 residues. Germline V lookup: CDR1 DFQATT, CDR2 SNEGSKA (reference sequence). CDR3 nucleotide sequence: TGCAGTGCTAGGTCTGGGATAAACACTGAAGCTTTCTCT. This sequence encodes CSARSGINTEAFS.

The J gene is TRBJ1-6, the V gene TRBV7-8, with 8 positions matching TRBD1. The J segment lost 8 bases and the V segment lost 3 bases, leaving 18 bases of the junction unmatched. CDR1 and CDR2 (germline): SGHVS, FQNEAQ. The length of the CDR3 is 19 residues. This chain's CDR3 is CASSFSPDRQGARDSPLHF. CDR3 DNA sequence: TGTGCCAGCAGCTTTTCCCCTGACCGCCAGGGGGCGCGTGATTCACCCCTCCACTTT.

The CDR3 DNA follows: TGCAGTGCTGATGGGCCGTGGGCTGAAGCTTTCTTT. Translated, it gives CSADGPWAEAFF. V usage is TRBV20-1 and J usage is TRBJ1-1; D remains unclear. Germline V gene lookup returns CDR1 DFQATT and CDR2 SNEGSKA (reference sequence). The CDR3 sequence is 12 residues long. V was clipped by 5 bases and J by 6 bases, with 13 bases between them.